The clone carrying this TCR beta chain showed up just a few times. Germline CDR1 reads SNHLY; CDR2 reads FYNNEI. Losses at the gene ends were 5 bases for V and 6 bases for J; bases not matched to a gene: 4. The CDR3 runs 13 residues. In the original analysis: The authors estimated nucleated cell counts from reference gene primer amplification. Repertoires were generated with immunoSEQ multiplex PCR, while TCRdb's copy carries only in-frame clones and drops some. V and J calls and clone size are as listed in that table; D and trimming were resolved from the DNA. This table has about 150,000 clones, more than 70% appearing once. The data were taken from a study of blood T cell repertoires in COVID-19. The wider study: Collection of acute and convalescent COVID-19 samples took place in the United States, Italy and Spain. T cells, B-cell-depleted T cells, or PBMCs provided the cDNA or gDNA that served as material.

What was sequenced was peripheral blood. The V and J genes are TRBV2 and TRBJ1-5; 7 bases are a match to TRBD1. The sequence derives from a human donor in a cohort sampled during active COVID-19. The CDR3 nucleotides are TGTGCCAGCAGTAGCAGGGGGACTCAGCCCCAGCATTTT. Translation: CASSSRGTQPQHF.